The rows below give T cell receptor beta chains drawn from one sample of a study of T cell changes during pregnancy in multiple sclerosis. Produced via immunoSEQ multiplex PCR; TCRdb's table is partial and in-frame only. Here the sample spans 58,000 or so clones, about 88% being singletons. Specimen: CD4+ T cells from peripheral blood mononuclear cells, collected in the third trimester of pregnancy. These receptors came from a female donor with multiple sclerosis, enrolled in a pregnancy study. Both conserved end residues are part of each CDR3. Size values are once, few and many counts, or a class for expanded clones, and some rows have none.

v_call | clone_size | cdr3_aa
TRBV2 | medium-sized | CASSSGGNNQPQHF
TRBV30 | - | CAWRSRQAPATNEKLFF
TRBV5-1 | - | CASSLAGTVRGHEQYF
TRBV19 | - | CASEGGAPNTGELFF
TRBV9 | - | CASSAGLAGGPRADTQYF
TRBV5-1 | - | CASSWDTSNTEAFF
TRBV5-8 | - | CASSLTKTSGSSTDTQYF
TRBV19 | - | CASSMGGEKLFF
TRBV19 | - | CASSIFGKKKSNQPQHF
TRBV29-1 | - | CSVEDGTGGRETQYF
TRBV30 | - | CAWTGQSTDTQYF
TRBV18 | - | CASSPWQGDGYTF
TRBV7-6 | - | CASRPFAETYEQYF
TRBV7-2 | - | CASSLVSRGARARNTIYF
TRBV30 | few | CAWSVTGMNTEAFF
TRBV7-3 | - | CASRQGTLSTDTQYF
TRBV5-1 | - | CASSWGGGTGANVLTF
TRBV6-1 | - | CASSELRHTYEQYF
TRBV6-4 | few | CASSDSGRGESEAFF
TRBV7-2 | - | CASSITSGETQYF
TRBV10-3 | once | CAISEMAGGPGNEQFF
TRBV10-1 | - | CASSESVAFASGSRPNEQFF
TRBV6-6 | - | CASSYSAIGTEAFF
TRBV4-3 | - | CASSQGHGTGDGKLFF